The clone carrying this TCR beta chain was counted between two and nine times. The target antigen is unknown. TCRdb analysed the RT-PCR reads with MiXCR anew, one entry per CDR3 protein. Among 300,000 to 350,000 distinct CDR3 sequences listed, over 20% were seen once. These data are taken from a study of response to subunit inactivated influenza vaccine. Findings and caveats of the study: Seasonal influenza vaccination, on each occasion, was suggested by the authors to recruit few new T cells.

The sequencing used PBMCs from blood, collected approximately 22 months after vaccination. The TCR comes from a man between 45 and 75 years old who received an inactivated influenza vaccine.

The CDR3 sequence is CASSLAGQVNQPQHF. The CDR3 DNA reads TGCGCCAGCAGCTTGGCCGGGCAAGTTAATCAGCCCCAGCATTTT. The gene calls are TRBV5-1 and TRBJ1-5; D unresolved. CDR3 length: 15 amino acids. The V end lost 0 bases, the J end lost 4 bases, and 11 bases lay between the germline ends. The germline V gene encodes CDR1 SGHRS and CDR2 YFSETQ. Together with reference TRBV5-1 and TRBJ1-5, the CDR3 gives the full variable domain: KAGVTQTPRYLIKTRGQQVTLSCSPISGHRSVSWYQQTPGQGLQFLFEYFSETQRNKGNFPGRFSGRQFSNSRSEMNVSTLELGDSALYLCASSLAGQVNQPQHFGDGTRLSIL.